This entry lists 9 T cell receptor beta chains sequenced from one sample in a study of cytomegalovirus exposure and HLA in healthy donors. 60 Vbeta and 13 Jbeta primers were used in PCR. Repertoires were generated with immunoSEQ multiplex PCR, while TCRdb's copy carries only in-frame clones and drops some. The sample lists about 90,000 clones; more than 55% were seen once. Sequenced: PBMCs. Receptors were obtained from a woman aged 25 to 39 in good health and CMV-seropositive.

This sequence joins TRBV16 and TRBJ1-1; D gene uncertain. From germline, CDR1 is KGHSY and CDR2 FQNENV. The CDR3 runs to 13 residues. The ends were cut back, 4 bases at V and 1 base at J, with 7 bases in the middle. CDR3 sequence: CASSPPGNTEAFF. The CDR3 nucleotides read TGTGCCAGCAGCCCCCCAGGGAACACTGAAGCTTTCTTT.

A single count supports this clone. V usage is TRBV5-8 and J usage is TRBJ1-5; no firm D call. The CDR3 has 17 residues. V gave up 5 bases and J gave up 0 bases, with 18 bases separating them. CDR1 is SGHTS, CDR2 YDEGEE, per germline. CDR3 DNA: TGTGCCAGCAGTCACGTTCGAGCGGCGGATAGCAATCAGCCCCAGCATTTT. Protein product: CASSHVRAADSNQPQHF.

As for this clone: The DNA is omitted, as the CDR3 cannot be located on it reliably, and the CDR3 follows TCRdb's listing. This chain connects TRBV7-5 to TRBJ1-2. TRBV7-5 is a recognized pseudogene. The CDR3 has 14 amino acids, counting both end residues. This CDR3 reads CARSSVGRGNGYTF.

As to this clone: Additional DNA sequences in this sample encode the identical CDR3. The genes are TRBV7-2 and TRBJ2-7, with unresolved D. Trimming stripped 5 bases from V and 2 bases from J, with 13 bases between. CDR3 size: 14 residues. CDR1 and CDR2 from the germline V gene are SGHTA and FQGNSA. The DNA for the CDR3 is TGTGCCAGCAGCCCGAGGCCTGGTACCTACGAGCAGTACTTC. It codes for CASSPRPGTYEQYF.

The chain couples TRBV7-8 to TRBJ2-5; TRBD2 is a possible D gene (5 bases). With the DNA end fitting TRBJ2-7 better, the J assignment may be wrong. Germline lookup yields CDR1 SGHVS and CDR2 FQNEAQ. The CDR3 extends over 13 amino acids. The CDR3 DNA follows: TGTGCCAGCAGCCCTCGAGGGCCCTACGAGCAGTACTTC. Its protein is CASSPRGPYEQYF.

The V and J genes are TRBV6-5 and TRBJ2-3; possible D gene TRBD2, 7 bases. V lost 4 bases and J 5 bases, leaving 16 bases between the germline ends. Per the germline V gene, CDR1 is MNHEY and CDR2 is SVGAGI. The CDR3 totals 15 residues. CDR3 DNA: TGTGCCAGCAGTTTCGTGGGGGGGCGTGGAGATACGCAGTATTTT. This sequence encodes CASSFVGGRGDTQYF.

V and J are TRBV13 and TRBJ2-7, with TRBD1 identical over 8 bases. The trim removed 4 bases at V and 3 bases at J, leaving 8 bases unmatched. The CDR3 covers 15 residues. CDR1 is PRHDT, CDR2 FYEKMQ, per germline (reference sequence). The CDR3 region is CASSSQTGADYEQYF. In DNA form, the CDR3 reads TGTGCCAGCAGCTCCCAGACAGGGGCCGACTACGAGCAGTACTTC. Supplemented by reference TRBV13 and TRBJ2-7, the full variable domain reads AAGVIQSPRHLIKEKRETATLKCYPIPRHDTVYWYQQGPGQDPQFLISFYEKMQSDKGSIPDRFSAQQFSDYHSELNMSSLELGDSALYFCASSSQTGADYEQYFGPGTRLTVT.

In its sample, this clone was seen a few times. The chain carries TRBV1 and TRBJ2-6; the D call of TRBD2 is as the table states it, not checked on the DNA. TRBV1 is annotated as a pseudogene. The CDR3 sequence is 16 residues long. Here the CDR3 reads CTSSRTGMSGANVLTF. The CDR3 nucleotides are TGCACCAGCAGCCGAACGGGGATGTCTGGGGCCAACGTCCTGACTTTC.

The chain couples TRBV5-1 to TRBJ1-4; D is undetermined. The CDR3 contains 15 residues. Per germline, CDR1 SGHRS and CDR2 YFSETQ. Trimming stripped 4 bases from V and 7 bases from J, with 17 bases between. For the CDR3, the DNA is TGCGCCAGCAGCCAGAACTTACCACCGGGTGAAAAACTGTTTTTT. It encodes CASSQNLPPGEKLFF.